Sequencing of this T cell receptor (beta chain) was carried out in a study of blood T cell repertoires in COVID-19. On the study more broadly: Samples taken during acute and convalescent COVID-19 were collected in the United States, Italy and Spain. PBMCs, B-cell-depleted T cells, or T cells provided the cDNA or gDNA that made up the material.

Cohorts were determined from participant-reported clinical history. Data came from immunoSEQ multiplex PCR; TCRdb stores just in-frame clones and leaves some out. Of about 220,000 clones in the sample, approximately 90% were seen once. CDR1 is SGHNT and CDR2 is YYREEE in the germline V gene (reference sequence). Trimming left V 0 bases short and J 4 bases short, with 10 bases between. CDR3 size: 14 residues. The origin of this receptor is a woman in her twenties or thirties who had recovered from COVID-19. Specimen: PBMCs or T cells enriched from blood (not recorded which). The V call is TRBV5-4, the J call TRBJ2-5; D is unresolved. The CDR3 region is CASSLAVVSETQYF. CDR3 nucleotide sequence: TGTGCCAGCAGCTTGGCCGTCGTTTCAGAGACCCAGTACTTC.